The next 26 T cell receptor beta chains were all read from a single sample in a study of T cells in tuberculosis. Data came from immunoSEQ multiplex PCR; TCRdb stores just in-frame clones and leaves some out. Of about 88,000 clones listed, about nine tenths were seen once; the top ten hold 1.9%. Thawed, overnight-rested PBMC were stained with GMM-loaded CD1B tetramer, viability dye and anti-CD3, then sorted. The lipid loaded on the CD1B tetramers was C32 glucose monomycolate from Rhodococcus equi. The sequenced sample was CD1b-GMM tetramer-negative cells sorted from PBMCs. These receptor sequences come from an adult woman with latent tuberculosis.

The table lists this clone with a few counts. The CDR3 nucleotides read TGTGCCAGCTCACCAAGAGACAGCCGTTCTGGAAACACCATATATTTT. The encoded protein is CASSPRDSRSGNTIYF. J is TRBJ1-3 and V is TRBV18, with D possibly matching TRBD1 (5 bases). The V gene lost 2 bases and the J gene lost 1 base, with 12 bases spanning the gap. Germline V gives CDR1 KGHSH, CDR2 LQKENI. The CDR3 extends over 16 amino acids.

The chain joins TRBV29-1 to TRBJ1-2; a possible D gene is TRBD1 (6 bases). V lost 7 bases and J 6 bases, leaving 15 bases between the germline ends. Germline CDR1 and CDR2: SQVTM and ANQGSEA. The CDR3 is made up of 12 amino acids. CDR3 sequence: CSGQGPGDGYTF. In DNA form, the CDR3 reads TGCAGCGGTCAAGGTCCAGGGGATGGCTACACCTTC.

V usage is TRBV5-4 and J usage is TRBJ2-1; 7 bases are a match to TRBD1. The CDR3 totals 17 residues. Germline loops: CDR1 SGHNT, CDR2 YYREEE (reference sequence). V shed 4 bases and J 7 bases; nucleotides not matched to a gene: 17. Here the CDR3 DNA reads TGTGCCAGCAGCCCACCTAGACAGGGATCAAGTACAAATGAGCAGTTCTTC. Translating gives CASSPPRQGSSTNEQFF. The whole variable domain, remainder taken from reference TRBV5-4 and TRBJ2-1, is ETGVTQSPTHLIKTRGQQVTLRCSSQSGHNTVSWYQQALGQGPQFIFQYYREEENGRGNFPPRFSGLQFPNYSSELNVNALELDDSALYLCASSPPRQGSSTNEQFFGPGTRLTVL.

The CDR3 loop is CASSSRGVGTGLYNEQFF. The CDR3 DNA sequence: TGTGCCAGCAGCTCTAGGGGAGTGGGGACAGGACTCTACAATGAGCAGTTCTTC. The chain couples TRBV7-9 to TRBJ2-1; 8 bases agree with TRBD1. The CDR3 extends over 18 amino acids. Germline V lookup: CDR1 SEHNR, CDR2 FQNEAQ (reference sequence). Trimming removed 4 bases from V and 3 bases from J; junction bases left unmatched: 14. Combining the CDR3 with reference TRBV7-9 and TRBJ2-1 gives the whole variable domain DTGVSQNPRHKITKRGQNVTFRCDPISEHNRLYWYRQTLGQGPEFLTYFQNEAQLEKSRLLSDRFSAERPKGSFSTLEIQRTEQGDSAMYLCASSSRGVGTGLYNEQFFGPGTRLTVL.

This clone appeared once. CDR3 sequence (DNA): TGTGCCAGCAGCCGAAATACAAGGACATTCTATGGCTACACCTTC. It codes for CASSRNTRTFYGYTF. The V call is TRBV7-2, the J call TRBJ1-2, with D maybe TRBD1 (5 bases). CDR1 SGHTA and CDR2 FQGNSA come from the germline V gene. Trimming stripped 5 bases from V and 4 bases from J, with 17 bases between. There are 15 residues in the CDR3.

This chain connects TRBV7-8 to TRBJ1-2; 8 bases match TRBD1. CDR3 length equals 15 residues. Germline V CDR1 and CDR2: SGHVS, FQNEAQ. Germline trimming cut 4 bases from V and 4 bases from J; bases unmatched to any gene: 8. Written as DNA, the CDR3 is TGTGCCAGCAGCTGGGACAGGTTCGCCCTCTATGGCTACACCTTC. Its translation is CASSWDRFALYGYTF.

The CDR3 sequence: CASNQRGGGNEQFF. CDR3 bases: TGTGCCAGCAATCAGCGGGGGGGCGGCAATGAGCAGTTCTTC. The chain links TRBV2 to TRBJ2-1, with 10 bases identical to TRBD2. The CDR3 is 14 amino acids. Germline V CDR1 and CDR2: SNHLY, FYNNEI. The junction had 6 bases not matched to a gene; V was cut back by 7 bases and J by 6 bases.

This clone was detected only once. This chain uses TRBV10-3 with TRBJ2-7; the match to TRBD2 covers 7 bases. The V segment lost 6 bases and the J segment 7 bases; nucleotides outside the gene matches: 6. CDR3 size: 12 residues. Germline CDR1 and CDR2: ENHRY and SYGVKD. CDR3 bases: TGTGCCATCAGGGCGGGGGACCCGGAGCAGTACTTC. Translated, it gives CAIRAGDPEQYF.

The V call is TRBV19, the J call TRBJ1-3; 9 bases agree with TRBD1. After removal of 4 bases from V and 3 bases from J, the junction contained 7 bases not matched to a gene. CDR1 and CDR2 from the germline V gene are LNHDA and SQIVND (reference sequence). CDR3 length equals 16 residues. CDR3 loop: CASSTLDRGRGNTIYF. The CDR3 nucleotides read TGTGCCAGTAGTACCCTGGACAGGGGACGTGGAAACACCATATATTTT.

The chain links TRBV5-6 to TRBJ1-5; 7 bases fit TRBD1. Germline lookup yields CDR1 SGHDT and CDR2 YYEEEE. Trimming took 2 bases from V and 7 from J; bases not matched to a gene: 9. The CDR3 contains 15 residues. The CDR3 region is CASSFRQGGGQPQHF. The DNA for the CDR3 is TGTGCCAGCAGCTTCCGACAGGGAGGAGGGCAGCCCCAGCATTTT.

The CDR3 sequence: CASSPSGSETQYF. Written as DNA, the CDR3 is TGCGCCAGCAGCCCTAGCGGCTCGGAGACCCAGTACTTC. This rearrangement joins TRBV5-1 to TRBJ2-5; 7 nucleotides agree with TRBD2. Germline values: CDR1 SGHRS, CDR2 YFSETQ. Losses at the gene ends were 4 bases for V and 5 bases for J; bases not matched to a gene: 5. The CDR3 sequence is 13 residues long.

Comment on this clone: Within the sample, other DNA sequences also encode this same CDR3. This sequence joins TRBV30 and TRBJ2-3; TRBD2 agrees at 9 bases. There are 13 residues in the CDR3. The V and J ends lost 5 bases and 1 base, in that order; junction bases with no gene match: 1. Germline V CDR1 and CDR2: GTSNPN, SVGIG (reference sequence). CDR3 amino acids: CAWVAGGTDTQYF. The CDR3 coding sequence is TGTGCCTGGGTAGCGGGGGGCACAGATACGCAGTATTTT.

The rearrangement joins TRBV27 to TRBJ1-4; possibly TRBD1 for D (5 bases). CDR3 length equals 14 residues. Per germline, CDR1 MNHEY and CDR2 SMNVEV (reference sequence). The V gene lost 5 bases and the J gene lost 10 bases, with 17 bases spanning the gap. The CDR3 coding sequence is TGTGCCAGCAGTCCCGGCGGGGGAATGGCAAAACTGTTTTTT. It translates to CASSPGGGMAKLFF.

This rearrangement joins TRBV7-9 to TRBJ1-5, with 8 positions matching TRBD1. Trimming removed 0 bases from V and 2 bases from J; junction bases left unmatched: 6. The germline CDR1 and CDR2 sequences are SEHNR and FQNEAQ (reference sequence). The CDR3 has 17 residues. CDR3 region: CASSLAASTGGNQPQHF. In DNA, the CDR3 is TGTGCCAGCAGCTTAGCCGCATCGACAGGGGGCAATCAGCCCCAGCATTTT.

This clone was found once. This sequence joins TRBV7-9 and TRBJ1-1; 8 positions match TRBD1. J gave up 2 bases and V 1 base, and 3 bases lay outside the gene matches. The CDR3 totals 15 residues. Looked up from germline, CDR1 is SEHNR and CDR2 is FQNEAQ (reference sequence). CDR3 in DNA: TGTGCCAGCAGCTTAGGGGCAGGGGGCAACACTGAAGCTTTCTTT. Translation gives CASSLGAGGNTEAFF. Looking up the rest from reference TRBV7-9 and TRBJ1-1 gives the full variable domain: DTGVSQNPRHKITKRGQNVTFRCDPISEHNRLYWYRQTLGQGPEFLTYFQNEAQLEKSRLLSDRFSAERPKGSFSTLEIQRTEQGDSAMYLCASSLGAGGNTEAFFGQGTRLTVV.

CDR3 protein: CAWSLTGTGGAGYGYTF. The CDR3 coding sequence is TGTGCCTGGAGTCTTACCGGGACAGGGGGCGCGGGCTATGGCTACACCTTC. This chain uses TRBV30 with TRBJ1-2; 12 nucleotides match TRBD1. The V and J ends lost 2 bases and 4 bases, in that order; junction bases with no gene match: 11. Germline assignment: CDR1 GTSNPN and CDR2 SVGIG (reference sequence). This CDR3 region has 17 residues.

The chain recombines TRBV6-5 with TRBJ1-1; a possible D gene is TRBD1 (5 bases). Trimming stripped 2 bases from V and 10 bases from J, with 8 bases between. The V gene's germline CDR1 is MNHEY and CDR2 SVGAGI. The CDR3 has 11 residues. CDR3 loop: CASSYGAGAFF. In DNA, the CDR3 is TGTGCCAGCAGTTACGGGGCTGGAGCTTTCTTT.

The genes are TRBV2 and TRBJ2-5, with TRBD2 identical over 8 bases. The J call is uncertain, as TRBJ2-7 better fits the DNA end. CDR3 length: 16 amino acids. Per the germline V gene, CDR1 is SNHLY and CDR2 is FYNNEI. In DNA form, the CDR3 reads TGTGCCAGCAGTGAACCGGGAGGGGGTAGGAGTTACGAGCAGTACTTC. Its protein is CASSEPGGGRSYEQYF.

The CDR3 nucleotides read TGTGCCATCAGTGACCGACAGCTCAATCAGCCCCAGCATTTT. The encoded protein is CAISDRQLNQPQHF. V gene TRBV10-3 combines with J gene TRBJ1-5; possibly TRBD1 for D (5 bases). This CDR3 has 14 residues. CDR1 is ENHRY and CDR2 is SYGVKD in the germline V gene. V was shortened by 3 bases and J by 3 bases, with 9 bases between the two germline ends.

V and J are TRBV5-4 and TRBJ2-1; 7 bases are a match to TRBD1. The CDR3 is 16 amino acids. Germline V gene lookup returns CDR1 SGHNT and CDR2 YYREEE (reference sequence). V gave up 4 bases and J gave up 6 bases; unmatched junction bases: 13. In nucleotides, the CDR3 is TGTGCCAGCAGCCATGGGGGCCCGACAGGGTCCAATGAGCAGTTCTTC. It is translated as CASSHGGPTGSNEQFF.

V is TRBV18 and J is TRBJ1-5, with a possible D match to TRBD1 (5 bases). The V gene lost 2 bases and the J gene lost 4 bases, with 9 bases spanning the gap. CDR3 length: 14 amino acids. Germline CDR1 KGHSH, CDR2 LQKENI. The CDR3 sequence is CASSPARDNQPQHF. CDR3 bases: TGTGCCAGCTCACCAGCCAGGGATAATCAGCCCCAGCATTTT.

The CDR3 sequence is CASSDRPGSSADTQYF. In DNA, the CDR3 is TGTGCCAGCAGTGACCGCCCCGGGAGTAGCGCAGATACGCAGTATTTT. The rearrangement uses TRBV6-4 and TRBJ2-3, with a weak D call TRBD2 (6 bases). The length of the CDR3 is 16 residues. Germline V gives CDR1 MRHNA, CDR2 SNTAGT. V dropped 2 bases and J dropped 4 bases, with 16 bases sitting between them.

V and J are TRBV6-6 and TRBJ1-3; D possibly corresponds to TRBD1 (6 bases). Germline CDR1 reads MNHNY; CDR2 reads SVGAGI (reference sequence). The CDR3 has 14 amino acids. Trimming removed 6 bases from V and 3 bases from J, with 12 bases in between. CDR3 sequence reads: CASSVTGLGNTIYF. Written as DNA, the CDR3 is TGTGCCAGCAGCGTAACAGGGCTTGGAAACACCATATATTTT.

The chain is built from TRBV2 and TRBJ2-1; the match to TRBD2 covers 10 bases. Germline V gives CDR1 SNHLY, CDR2 FYNNEI. The CDR3 runs 18 residues. J was trimmed by 1 base and V by 6 bases; bases with no gene match: 12. The CDR3 spells CASRGFLTSGISYNEQFF. The CDR3 bases are TGTGCCAGCAGGGGCTTCCTTACTAGCGGGATTTCCTACAATGAGCAGTTCTTC. The full variable domain, in which reference TRBV2 and TRBJ2-1 provide the parts outside the CDR3, is EPEVTQTPSHQVTQMGQEVILRCVPISNHLYFYWYRQILGQKVEFLVSFYNNEISEKSEIFDDQFSVERPDGSNFTLKIRSTKLEDSAMYFCASRGFLTSGISYNEQFFGPGTRLTVL.

The chain carries TRBV7-6 and TRBJ2-7, with 8 bases fitting TRBD2. The V gene end was trimmed by 1 base and the J gene end by 4 bases; junction bases not matched to a gene: 12. The germline V gene encodes CDR1 SGHVS and CDR2 FNYEAQ. This CDR3 has 17 amino acids. The CDR3 protein is CASSLDRDERGRYEQYV. In DNA form, the CDR3 reads TGTGCCAGCAGCTTAGACCGGGACGAGCGGGGGCGTTACGAGCAGTACGTC.

DNA of the CDR3: TGCGCCAGCAGCCACGCCCCGGCGGGGAACACCGGGGAGCTGTTTTTT. Translating gives CASSHAPAGNTGELFF. This chain links TRBV4-1 with TRBJ2-2; a possible D gene is TRBD2 (5 bases). CDR3 length equals 16 residues. Germline V gives CDR1 MGHRA, CDR2 YSYEKL. The V end was cut by 3 bases, the J end by 1 base, with 12 bases between.